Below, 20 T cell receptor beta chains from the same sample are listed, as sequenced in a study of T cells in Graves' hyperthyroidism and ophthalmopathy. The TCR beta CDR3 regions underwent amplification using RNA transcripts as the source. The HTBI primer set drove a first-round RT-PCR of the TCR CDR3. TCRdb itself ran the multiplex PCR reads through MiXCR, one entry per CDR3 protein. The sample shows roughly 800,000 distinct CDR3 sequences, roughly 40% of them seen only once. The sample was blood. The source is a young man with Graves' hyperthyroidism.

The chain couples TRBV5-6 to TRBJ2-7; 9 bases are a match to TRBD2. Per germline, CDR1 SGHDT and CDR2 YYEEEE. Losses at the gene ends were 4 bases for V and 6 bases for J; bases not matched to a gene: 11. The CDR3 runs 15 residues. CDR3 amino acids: CASSLSWGTSSEQYF. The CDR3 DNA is TGTGCCAGCAGCCTCAGTTGGGGGACTAGCAGCGAGCAGTACTTC.

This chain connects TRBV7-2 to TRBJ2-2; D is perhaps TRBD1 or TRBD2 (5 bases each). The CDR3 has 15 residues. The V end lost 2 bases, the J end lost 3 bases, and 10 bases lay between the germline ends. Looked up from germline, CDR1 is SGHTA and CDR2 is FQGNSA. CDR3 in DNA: TGTGCCAGCAGCTTAAGTGGGACCGACACCGGGGAGCTGTTTTTT. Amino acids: CASSLSGTDTGELFF.

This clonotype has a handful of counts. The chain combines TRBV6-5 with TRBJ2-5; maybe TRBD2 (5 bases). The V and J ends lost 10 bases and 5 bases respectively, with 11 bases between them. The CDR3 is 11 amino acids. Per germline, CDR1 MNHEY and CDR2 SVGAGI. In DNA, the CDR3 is TGTGCCACCCTCACGGGGGAGACCCAGTACTTC. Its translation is CATLTGETQYF.

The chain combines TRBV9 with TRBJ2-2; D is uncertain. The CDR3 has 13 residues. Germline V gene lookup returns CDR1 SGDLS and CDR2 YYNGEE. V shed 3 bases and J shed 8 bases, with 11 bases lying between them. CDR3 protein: CASSGSLQGELFF. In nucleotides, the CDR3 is TGTGCCAGCAGCGGATCCCTCCAGGGGGAGCTGTTTTTT.

CDR3 protein: CASRAHSTNEKLFF. In DNA, the CDR3 is TGTGCCAGCAGGGCACACTCAACTAATGAAAAACTGTTTTTT. The chain is built from TRBV27 and TRBJ1-4, with D unresolved. CDR3 length equals 14 residues. V was cut by 6 bases and J by 0 bases, with 8 bases left in between. Germline V gives CDR1 MNHEY, CDR2 SMNVEV (reference sequence).

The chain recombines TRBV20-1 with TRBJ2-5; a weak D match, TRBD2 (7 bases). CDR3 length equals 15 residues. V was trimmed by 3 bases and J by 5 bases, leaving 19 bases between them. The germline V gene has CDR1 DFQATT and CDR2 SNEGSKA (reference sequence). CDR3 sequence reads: CSARRPAGAGETQYF. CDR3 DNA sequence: TGCAGTGCTAGGAGGCCGGCGGGGGCGGGGGAGACCCAGTACTTC.

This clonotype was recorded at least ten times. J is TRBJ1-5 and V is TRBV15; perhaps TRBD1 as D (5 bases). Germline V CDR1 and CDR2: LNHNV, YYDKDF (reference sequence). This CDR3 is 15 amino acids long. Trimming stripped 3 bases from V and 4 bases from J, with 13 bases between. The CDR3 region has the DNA TGTGCCACCAGCAGGCCCACCAGACAGAATCAGCCCCAGCATTTT. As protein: CATSRPTRQNQPQHF.

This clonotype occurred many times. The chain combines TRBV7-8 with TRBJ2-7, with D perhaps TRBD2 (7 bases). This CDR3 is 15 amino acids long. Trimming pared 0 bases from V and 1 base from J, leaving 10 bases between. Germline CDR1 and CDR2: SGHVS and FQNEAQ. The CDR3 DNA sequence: TGTGCCAGCAGCTTAGCCGGGGGGCCGTCCTACGAGCAGTACTTC. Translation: CASSLAGGPSYEQYF.

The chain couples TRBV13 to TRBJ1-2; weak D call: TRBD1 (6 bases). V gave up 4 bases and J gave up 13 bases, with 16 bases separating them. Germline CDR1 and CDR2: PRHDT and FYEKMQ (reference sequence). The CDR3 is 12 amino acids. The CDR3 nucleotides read TGTGCCAGCAGCTGGGAACAGGGAAATTTCACCTTC. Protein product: CASSWEQGNFTF.

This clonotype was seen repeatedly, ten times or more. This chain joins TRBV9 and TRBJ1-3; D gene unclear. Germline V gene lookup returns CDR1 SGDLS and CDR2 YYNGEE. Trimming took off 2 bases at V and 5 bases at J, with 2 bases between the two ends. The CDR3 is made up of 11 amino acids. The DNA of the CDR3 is TGTGCCAGCAGCGTCCGAAACACCATATATTTT. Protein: CASSVRNTIYF.

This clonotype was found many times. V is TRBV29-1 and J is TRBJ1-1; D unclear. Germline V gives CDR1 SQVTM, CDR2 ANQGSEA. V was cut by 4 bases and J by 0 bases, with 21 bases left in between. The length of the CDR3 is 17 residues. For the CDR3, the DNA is TGCAGCGTTGTAACATCCTGGGGATTATCCATGAACACTGAAGCTTTCTTT. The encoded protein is CSVVTSWGLSMNTEAFF.

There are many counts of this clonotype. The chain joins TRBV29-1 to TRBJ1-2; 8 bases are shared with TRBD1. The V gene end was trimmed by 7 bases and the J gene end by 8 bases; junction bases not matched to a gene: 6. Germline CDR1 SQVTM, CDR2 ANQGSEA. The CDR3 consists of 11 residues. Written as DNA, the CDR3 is TGCAGCGCAGGGGGCGTAGCAGGCTACACCTTC. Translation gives CSAGGVAGYTF.

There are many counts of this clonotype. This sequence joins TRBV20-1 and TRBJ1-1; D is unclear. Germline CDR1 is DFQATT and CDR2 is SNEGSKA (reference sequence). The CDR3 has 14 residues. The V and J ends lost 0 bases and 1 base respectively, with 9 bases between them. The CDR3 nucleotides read TGCAGTGCTAGAGATGGGCGGGCGAACACTGAAGCTTTCTTT. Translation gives CSARDGRANTEAFF.

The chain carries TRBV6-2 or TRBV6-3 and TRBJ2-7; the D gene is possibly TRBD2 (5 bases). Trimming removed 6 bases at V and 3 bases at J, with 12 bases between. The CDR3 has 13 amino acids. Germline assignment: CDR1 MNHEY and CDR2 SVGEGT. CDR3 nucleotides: TGTGCCAGCAGCCGAGCACGGGGCTACGAGCAGTACTTC. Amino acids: CASSRARGYEQYF.

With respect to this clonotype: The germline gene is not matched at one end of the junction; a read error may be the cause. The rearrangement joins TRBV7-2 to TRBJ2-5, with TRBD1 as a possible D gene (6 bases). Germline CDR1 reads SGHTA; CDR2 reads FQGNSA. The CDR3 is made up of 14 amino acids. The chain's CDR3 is CASSQAGAEETQYF. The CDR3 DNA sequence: TGCGCCAGCAGCCAAGCAGGGGCAGAAGAGACCCAGTACTTC.

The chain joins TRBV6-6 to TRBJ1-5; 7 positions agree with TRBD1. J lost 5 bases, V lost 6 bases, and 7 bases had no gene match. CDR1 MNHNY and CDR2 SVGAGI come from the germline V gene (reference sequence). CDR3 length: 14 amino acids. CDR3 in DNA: TGTGCCAGCAGAGACAGGGAAAGGTATCAGCCCCAGCATTTT. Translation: CASRDRERYQPQHF.

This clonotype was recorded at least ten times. The CDR3 DNA is TGCGCCAGCAGTGAGTCGGGACAGGGGGCACACTACGAGCAGTACTTC. It is translated as CASSESGQGAHYEQYF. This chain uses TRBV10-1 with TRBJ2-7; 12 nucleotides align to TRBD1. Trimming removed 0 bases from V and 3 bases from J; junction bases left unmatched: 3. Germline CDR1 WNHNN, CDR2 SYGVQD (reference sequence). The CDR3 loop spans 16 amino acids.

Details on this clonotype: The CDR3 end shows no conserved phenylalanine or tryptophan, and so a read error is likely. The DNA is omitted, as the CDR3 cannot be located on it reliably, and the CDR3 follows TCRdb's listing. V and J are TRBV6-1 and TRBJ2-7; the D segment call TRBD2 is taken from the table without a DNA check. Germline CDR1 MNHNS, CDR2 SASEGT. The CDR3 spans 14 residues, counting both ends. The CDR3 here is CASSQGVEGVGCTI.

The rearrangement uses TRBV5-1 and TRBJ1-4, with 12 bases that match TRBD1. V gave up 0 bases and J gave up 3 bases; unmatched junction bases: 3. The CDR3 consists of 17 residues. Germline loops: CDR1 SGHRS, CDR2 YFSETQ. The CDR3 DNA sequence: TGCGCCAGCAGCTTGGAGGGACAGGGGGCAGCTAATGAAAAACTGTTTTTT. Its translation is CASSLEGQGAANEKLFF.

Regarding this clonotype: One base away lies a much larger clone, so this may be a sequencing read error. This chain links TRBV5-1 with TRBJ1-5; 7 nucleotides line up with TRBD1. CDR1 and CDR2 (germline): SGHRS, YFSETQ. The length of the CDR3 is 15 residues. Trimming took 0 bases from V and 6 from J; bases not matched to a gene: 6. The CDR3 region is CASSLGRGRGQPQHF. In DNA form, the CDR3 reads TGCGCCAGCAGCTTGGGTAGGGGGCGAGGTCAGCCCCAGCATTTT. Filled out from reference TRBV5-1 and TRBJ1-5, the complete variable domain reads KAGVTQTPRYLIKTRGQQVTLSCSPISGHRSVSWYQQTPGQGLQFLFEYFSETQRNKGNFPGRFSGRQFSNSRSEMNVSTLELGDSALYLCASSLGRGRGQPQHFGDGTRLSIL.